One and the same sample provided the 2 T cell receptor beta chains below, sequenced in a study of cytomegalovirus exposure and HLA in healthy donors. This PCR relied on a set of 60 Vbeta primers and 13 Jbeta primers. Repertoires were generated with immunoSEQ multiplex PCR, while TCRdb's copy carries only in-frame clones and drops some. This sample has under 150,000 clones, with roughly three quarters found just once. The specimen sequenced was PBMCs. These receptors originate from a woman aged 40 to 50 in good health and CMV-seropositive.

V usage is TRBV4-1 and J usage is TRBJ1-1, with 7 positions matching TRBD1. Germline V gene lookup returns CDR1 MGHRA and CDR2 YSYEKL. Trimming at V came to 3 bases and at J to 0 bases, leaving 7 bases not matched to a gene. The CDR3 is 16 amino acids. Written as DNA, the CDR3 is TGCGCCAGCAGCCAGGGCGCCGACAGGGTGAACACTGAAGCTTTCTTT. This codes for CASSQGADRVNTEAFF.

The V and J genes are TRBV15 and TRBJ2-2; the D gene is possibly TRBD2 (5 bases). The CDR3 covers 13 residues. Germline assignment: CDR1 LNHNV and CDR2 YYDKDF (reference sequence). The V and J ends lost 7 bases and 5 bases respectively, with 11 bases between them. The CDR3 DNA reads TGTGCCACCACTCGGGGTTGGACCGGGGAGCTGTTTTTT. Encoded protein: CATTRGWTGELFF.